The TCR beta chain described here comes from a study of control samples from healthy donors and cancer patients. Germline CDR1 reads GTSNPN; CDR2 reads SVGIG (reference sequence). The CDR3 sequence is 15 residues long. The ends lost 4 bases at V and 6 bases at J; junction bases unmatched: 12. Profiled with immunoSEQ multiplex PCR; TCRdb holds only in-frame clones, not every one. The data contain 190,000 or so clones, 85% to 95% of them singletons. V is TRBV30 and J is TRBJ1-1; 9 bases line up with TRBD1. This sequence originates from a man between 18 and 29 years old in good health. The sample comprised blood. In DNA form, the CDR3 reads TGTGCCTGGATCCGGGGGACAGGGTCGGGGTCTGAAGCTTTCTTT. It specifies CAWIRGTGSGSEAFF.